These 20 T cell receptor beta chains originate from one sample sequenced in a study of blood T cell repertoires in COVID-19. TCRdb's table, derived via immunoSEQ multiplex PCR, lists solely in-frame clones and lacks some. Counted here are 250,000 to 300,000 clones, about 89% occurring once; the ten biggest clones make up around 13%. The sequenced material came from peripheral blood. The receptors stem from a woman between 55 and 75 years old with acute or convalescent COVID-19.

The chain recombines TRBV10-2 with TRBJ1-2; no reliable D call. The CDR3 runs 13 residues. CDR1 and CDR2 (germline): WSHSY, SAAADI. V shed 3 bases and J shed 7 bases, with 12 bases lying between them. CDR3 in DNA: TGCGCCAGCAGTGAACTAGGGCAGAGTGGCTACACCTTC. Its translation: CASSELGQSGYTF.

The CDR3 region has the DNA TGTGCCAGCAGCCGAAGCCGGAGTTCTGAGCAGTTCTTC. This gives the protein CASSRSRSSEQFF. The V call is TRBV7-3, the J call TRBJ2-1; D is unresolved. CDR1 is SGHTA, CDR2 FQGTGA, per germline. The CDR3 contains 13 residues. The V gene lost 5 bases and the J gene lost 9 bases, with 14 bases spanning the gap.

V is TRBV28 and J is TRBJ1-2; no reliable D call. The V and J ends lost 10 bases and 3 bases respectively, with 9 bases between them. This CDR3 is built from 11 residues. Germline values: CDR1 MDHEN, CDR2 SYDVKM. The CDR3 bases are TGTGCCACGGTGGAGGACTATGGCTACACCTTC. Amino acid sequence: CATVEDYGYTF.

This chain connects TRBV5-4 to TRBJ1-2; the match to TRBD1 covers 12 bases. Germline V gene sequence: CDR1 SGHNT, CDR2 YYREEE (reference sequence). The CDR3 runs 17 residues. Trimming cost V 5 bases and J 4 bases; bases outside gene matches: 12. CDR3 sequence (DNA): TGTGCCAGCAGACGCCTCCGGGACAGGGGGCTTGGCTATGGCTACACCTTC. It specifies CASRRLRDRGLGYGYTF.

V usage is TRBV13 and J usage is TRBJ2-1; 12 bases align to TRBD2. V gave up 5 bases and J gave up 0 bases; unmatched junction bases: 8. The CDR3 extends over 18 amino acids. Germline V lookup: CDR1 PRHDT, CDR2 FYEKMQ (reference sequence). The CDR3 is CASSRTSGISYSYNEQFF. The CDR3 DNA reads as TGTGCCAGCAGCCGGACTAGCGGGATTTCCTACTCCTACAATGAGCAGTTCTTC.

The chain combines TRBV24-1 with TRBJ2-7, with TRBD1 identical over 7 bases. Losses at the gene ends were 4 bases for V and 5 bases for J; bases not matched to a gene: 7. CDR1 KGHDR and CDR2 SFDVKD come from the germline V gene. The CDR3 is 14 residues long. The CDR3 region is CATSDSLTGNEQYF. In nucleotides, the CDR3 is TGTGCCACCAGTGACTCCTTGACAGGGAACGAGCAGTACTTC.

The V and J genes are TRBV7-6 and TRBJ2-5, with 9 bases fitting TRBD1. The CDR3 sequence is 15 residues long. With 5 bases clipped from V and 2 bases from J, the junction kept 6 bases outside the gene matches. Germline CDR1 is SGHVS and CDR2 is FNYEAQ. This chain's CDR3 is CASSHAGQGQETQYF. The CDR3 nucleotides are TGTGCCAGCAGCCATGCGGGACAGGGTCAAGAGACCCAGTACTTC.

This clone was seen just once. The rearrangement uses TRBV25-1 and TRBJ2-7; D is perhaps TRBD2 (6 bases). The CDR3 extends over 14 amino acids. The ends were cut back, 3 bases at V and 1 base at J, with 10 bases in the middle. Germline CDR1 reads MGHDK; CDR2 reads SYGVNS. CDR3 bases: TGTGCCAGCAGTGATTGGGCGGGATCCTACGAGCAGTACTTC. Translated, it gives CASSDWAGSYEQYF.

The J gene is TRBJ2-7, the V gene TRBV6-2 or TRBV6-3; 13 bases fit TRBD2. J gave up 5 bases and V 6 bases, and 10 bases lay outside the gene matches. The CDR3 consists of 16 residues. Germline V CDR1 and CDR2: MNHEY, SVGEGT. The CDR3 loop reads CASSPHRLAGGHEQYF. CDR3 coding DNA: TGTGCCAGCAGCCCCCATCGACTAGCGGGGGGACACGAGCAGTACTTC.

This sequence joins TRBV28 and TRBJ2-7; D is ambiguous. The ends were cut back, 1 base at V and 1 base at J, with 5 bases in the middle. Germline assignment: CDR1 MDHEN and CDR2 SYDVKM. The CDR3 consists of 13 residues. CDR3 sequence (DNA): TGTGCCAGCAGTTTATTACAGTCCTACGAGCAGTACTTC. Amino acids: CASSLLQSYEQYF. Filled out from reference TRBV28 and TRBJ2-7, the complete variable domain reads DVKVTQSSRYLVKRTGEKVFLECVQDMDHENMFWYRQDPGLGLRLIYFSYDVKMKEKGDIPEGYSVSREKKERFSLILESASTNQTSMYLCASSLLQSYEQYFGPGTRLTVT.

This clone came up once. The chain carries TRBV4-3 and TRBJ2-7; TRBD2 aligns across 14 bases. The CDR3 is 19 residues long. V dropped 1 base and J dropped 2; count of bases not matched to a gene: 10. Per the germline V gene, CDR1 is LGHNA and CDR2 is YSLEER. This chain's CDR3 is CASSQGYGTSGRRAYEQYF. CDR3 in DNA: TGCGCCAGCAGCCAAGGGTATGGGACTAGCGGGAGAAGGGCCTACGAGCAGTACTTC.

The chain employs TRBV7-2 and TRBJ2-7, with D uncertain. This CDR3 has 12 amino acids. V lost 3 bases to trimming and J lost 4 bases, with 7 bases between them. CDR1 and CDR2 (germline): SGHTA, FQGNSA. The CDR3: CASSLNSYEQYF. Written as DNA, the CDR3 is TGTGCCAGCAGCTTGAACTCGTACGAGCAGTACTTC.

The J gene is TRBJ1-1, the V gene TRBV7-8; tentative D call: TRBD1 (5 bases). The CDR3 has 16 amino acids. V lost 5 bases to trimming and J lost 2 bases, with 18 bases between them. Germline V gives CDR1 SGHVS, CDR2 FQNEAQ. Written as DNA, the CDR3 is TGTGCCAGCAGCCCAGTCTTCCGGACACTCAACACTGAAGCTTTCTTT. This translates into CASSPVFRTLNTEAFF.

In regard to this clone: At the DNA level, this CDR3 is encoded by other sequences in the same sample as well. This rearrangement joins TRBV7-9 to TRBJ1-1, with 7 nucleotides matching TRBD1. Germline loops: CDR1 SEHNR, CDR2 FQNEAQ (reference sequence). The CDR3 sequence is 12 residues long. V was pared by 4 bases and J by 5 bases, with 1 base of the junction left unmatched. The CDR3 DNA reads TGTGCCAGCAGCTCGACAGGGACTGAAGCTTTCTTT. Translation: CASSSTGTEAFF.

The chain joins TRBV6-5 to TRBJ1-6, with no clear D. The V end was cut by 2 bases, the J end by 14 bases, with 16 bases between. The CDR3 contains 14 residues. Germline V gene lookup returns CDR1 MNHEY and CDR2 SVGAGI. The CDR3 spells CASSYGGSSGSLHF. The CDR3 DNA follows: TGTGCCAGCAGTTACGGTGGGAGCTCGGGTTCCCTCCACTTT.

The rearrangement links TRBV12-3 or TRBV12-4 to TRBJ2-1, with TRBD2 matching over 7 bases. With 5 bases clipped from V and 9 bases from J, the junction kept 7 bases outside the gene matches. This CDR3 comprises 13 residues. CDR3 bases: TGTGCCAGCAGTACCAGGGAGGGTGCTGAGCAGTTCTTC. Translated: CASSTREGAEQFF.

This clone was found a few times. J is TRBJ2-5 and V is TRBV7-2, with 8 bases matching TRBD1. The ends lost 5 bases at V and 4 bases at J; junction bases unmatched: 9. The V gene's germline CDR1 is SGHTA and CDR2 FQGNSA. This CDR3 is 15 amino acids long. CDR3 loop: CASSPQGATIETQYF. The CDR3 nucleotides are TGTGCCAGCAGCCCCCAGGGGGCAACAATAGAGACCCAGTACTTC.

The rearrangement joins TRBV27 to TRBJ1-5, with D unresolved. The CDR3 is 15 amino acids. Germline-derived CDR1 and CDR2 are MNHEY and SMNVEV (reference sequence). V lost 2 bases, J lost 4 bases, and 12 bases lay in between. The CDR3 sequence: CASSLNVDWNQPQHF. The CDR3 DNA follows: TGTGCCAGCAGTTTAAACGTCGACTGGAATCAGCCCCAGCATTTT.

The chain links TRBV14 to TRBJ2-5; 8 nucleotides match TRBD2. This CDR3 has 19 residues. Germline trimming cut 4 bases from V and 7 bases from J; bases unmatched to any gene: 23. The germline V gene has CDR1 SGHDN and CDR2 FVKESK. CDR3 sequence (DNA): TGTGCCAGCAGCCCTTGGACATCTACGCCTACGGGAGGGGTGCGGACCCAGTACTTC. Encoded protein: CASSPWTSTPTGGVRTQYF.

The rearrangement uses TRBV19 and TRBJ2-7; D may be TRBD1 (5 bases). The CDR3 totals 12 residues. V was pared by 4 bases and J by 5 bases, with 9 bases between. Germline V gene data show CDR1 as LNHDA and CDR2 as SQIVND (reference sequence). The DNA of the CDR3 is TGTGCCAGTAGTACATCAGGGAACGAGCAGTACTTC. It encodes CASSTSGNEQYF.